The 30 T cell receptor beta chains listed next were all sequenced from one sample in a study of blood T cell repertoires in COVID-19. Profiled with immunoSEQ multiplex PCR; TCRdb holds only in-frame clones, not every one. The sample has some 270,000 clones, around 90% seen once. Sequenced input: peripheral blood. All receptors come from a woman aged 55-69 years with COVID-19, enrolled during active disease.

This CDR3 is CASRADSPHTEAFF. In DNA form, the CDR3 reads TGTGCCAGCAGGGCGGACAGTCCCCACACTGAAGCTTTCTTT. V usage is TRBV2 and J usage is TRBJ1-1; the D gene is possibly TRBD1 (6 bases). V was clipped by 6 bases and J by 3 bases, with 14 bases between them. This CDR3 has 14 residues. Germline CDR1 reads SNHLY; CDR2 reads FYNNEI.

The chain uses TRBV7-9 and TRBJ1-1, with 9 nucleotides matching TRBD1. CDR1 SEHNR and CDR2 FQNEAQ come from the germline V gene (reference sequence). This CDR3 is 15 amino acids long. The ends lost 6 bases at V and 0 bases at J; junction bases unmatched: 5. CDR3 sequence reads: CASRMTGGMNTEAFF. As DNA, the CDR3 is TGTGCCAGCAGGATGACAGGGGGGATGAACACTGAAGCTTTCTTT.

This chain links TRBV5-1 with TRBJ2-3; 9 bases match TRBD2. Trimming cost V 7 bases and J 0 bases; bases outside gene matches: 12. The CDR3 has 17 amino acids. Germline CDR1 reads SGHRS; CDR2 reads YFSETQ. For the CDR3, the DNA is TGCGCCAGCCGAAAAGATAGCGGGGGCGCTAGCACAGATACGCAGTATTTT. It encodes CASRKDSGGASTDTQYF.

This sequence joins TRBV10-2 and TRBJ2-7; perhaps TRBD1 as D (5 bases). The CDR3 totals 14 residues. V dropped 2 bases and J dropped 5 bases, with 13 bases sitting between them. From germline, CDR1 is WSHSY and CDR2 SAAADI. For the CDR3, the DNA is TGCGCCAGCAGTGAGACAGGTGGTAGAAACGAGCAGTACTTC. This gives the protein CASSETGGRNEQYF.

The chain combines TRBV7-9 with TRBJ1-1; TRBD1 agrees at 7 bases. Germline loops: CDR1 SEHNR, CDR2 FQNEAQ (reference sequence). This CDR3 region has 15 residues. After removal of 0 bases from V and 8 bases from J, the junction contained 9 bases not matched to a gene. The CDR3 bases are TGTGCCAGCAGCTTAGCCCGGACAGGTTTGGCGGAAGCTTTCTTT. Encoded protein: CASSLARTGLAEAFF.

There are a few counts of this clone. CDR3: CASSQDGGEYYGYTF. As DNA, the CDR3 is TGTGCCAGCAGCCAAGACGGGGGGGAATACTATGGCTACACCTTC. The rearrangement joins TRBV3-1 (or the pseudogene TRBV3-2) to TRBJ1-2; a possible D gene is TRBD1 (5 bases). The CDR3 consists of 15 residues. Trimming shortened V by 0 bases and J by 3 bases, and 11 bases separated the two germline ends. Germline CDR1 is LGHDT and CDR2 is YNNKEL (reference sequence).

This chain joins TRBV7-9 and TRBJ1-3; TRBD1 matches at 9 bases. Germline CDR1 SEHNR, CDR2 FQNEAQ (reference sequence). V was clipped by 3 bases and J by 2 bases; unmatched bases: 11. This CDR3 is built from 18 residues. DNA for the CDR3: TGTGCCAGCAGCTTGGGATGGGGACAGGGAAGCGCTGGAAACACCATATATTTT. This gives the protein CASSLGWGQGSAGNTIYF. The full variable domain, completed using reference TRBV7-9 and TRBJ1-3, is DTGVSQNPRHKITKRGQNVTFRCDPISEHNRLYWYRQTLGQGPEFLTYFQNEAQLEKSRLLSDRFSAERPKGSFSTLEIQRTEQGDSAMYLCASSLGWGQGSAGNTIYFGEGSWLTVV.

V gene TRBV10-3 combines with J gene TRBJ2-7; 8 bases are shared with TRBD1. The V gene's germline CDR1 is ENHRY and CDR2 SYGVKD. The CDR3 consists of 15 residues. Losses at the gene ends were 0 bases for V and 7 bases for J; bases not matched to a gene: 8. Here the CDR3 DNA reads TGTGCCATCAGTGAGTCGGGGACAGGCCGTAGGGAGCAGTACTTC. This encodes CAISESGTGRREQYF.

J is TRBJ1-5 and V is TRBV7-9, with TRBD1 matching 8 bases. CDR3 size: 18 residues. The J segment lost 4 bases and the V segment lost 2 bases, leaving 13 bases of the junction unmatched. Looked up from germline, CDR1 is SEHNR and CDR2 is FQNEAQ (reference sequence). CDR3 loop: CASSLYDLRTGKNQPQHF. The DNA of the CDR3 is TGTGCCAGCAGCTTATACGACCTGAGGACAGGGAAAAATCAGCCCCAGCATTTT.

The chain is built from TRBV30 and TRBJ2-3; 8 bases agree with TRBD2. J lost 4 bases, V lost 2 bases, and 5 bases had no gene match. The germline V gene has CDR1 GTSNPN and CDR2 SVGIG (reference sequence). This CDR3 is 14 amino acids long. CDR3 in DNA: TGTGCCTGGAGTACCGGGGGGGCTTCAGATACGCAGTATTTT. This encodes CAWSTGGASDTQYF.

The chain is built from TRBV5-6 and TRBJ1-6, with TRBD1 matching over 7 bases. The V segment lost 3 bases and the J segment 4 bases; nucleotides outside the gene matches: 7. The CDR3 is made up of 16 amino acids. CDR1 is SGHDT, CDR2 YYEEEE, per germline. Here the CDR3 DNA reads TGTGCCAGCAGCTCAGGGGGTCGGTTTTATAATTCACCCCTCCACTTT. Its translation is CASSSGGRFYNSPLHF.

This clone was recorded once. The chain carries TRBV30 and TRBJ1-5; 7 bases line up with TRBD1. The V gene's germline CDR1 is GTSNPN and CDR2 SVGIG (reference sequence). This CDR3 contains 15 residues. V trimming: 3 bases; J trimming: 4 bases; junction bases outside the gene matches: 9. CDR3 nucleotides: TGTGCCTGGAGCGGGGGGGCAGGGGGTAATCAGCCCCAGCATTTT. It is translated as CAWSGGAGGNQPQHF.

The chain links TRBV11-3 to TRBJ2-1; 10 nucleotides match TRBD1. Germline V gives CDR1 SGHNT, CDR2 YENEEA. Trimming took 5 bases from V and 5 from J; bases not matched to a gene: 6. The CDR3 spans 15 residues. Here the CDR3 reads CASSPGTGDNNEQFF. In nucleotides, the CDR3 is TGTGCCAGCAGCCCCGGGACAGGGGATAACAATGAGCAGTTCTTC.

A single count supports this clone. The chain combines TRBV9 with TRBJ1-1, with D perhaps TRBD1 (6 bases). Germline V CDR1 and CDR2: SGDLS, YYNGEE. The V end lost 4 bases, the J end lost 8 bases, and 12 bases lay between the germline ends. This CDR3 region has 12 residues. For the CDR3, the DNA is TGTGCCAGCAGCCCTCGGACAGACGAAGCTTTCTTT. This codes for CASSPRTDEAFF.

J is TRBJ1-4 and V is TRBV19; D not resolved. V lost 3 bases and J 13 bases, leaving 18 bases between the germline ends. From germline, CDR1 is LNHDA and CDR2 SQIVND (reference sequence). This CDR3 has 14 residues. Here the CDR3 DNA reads TGTGCCAGTAGTATGGAGGCCCTGGATGTTGGACTGTTTTTT. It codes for CASSMEALDVGLFF.

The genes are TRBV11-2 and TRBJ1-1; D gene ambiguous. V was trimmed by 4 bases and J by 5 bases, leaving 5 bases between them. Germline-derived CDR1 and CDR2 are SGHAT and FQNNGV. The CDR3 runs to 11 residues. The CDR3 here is CASSSLTEAFF. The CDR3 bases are TGTGCCAGCAGCTCACTAACTGAAGCTTTCTTT.

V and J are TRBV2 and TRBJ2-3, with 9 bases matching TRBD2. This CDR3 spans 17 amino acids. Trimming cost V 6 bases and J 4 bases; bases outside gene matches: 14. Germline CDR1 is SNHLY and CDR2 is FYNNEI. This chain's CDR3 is CASRISMAGGPSDTQYF. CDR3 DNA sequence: TGTGCCAGCAGGATAAGCATGGCGGGGGGGCCGTCAGATACGCAGTATTTT.

CDR3 loop: CASSHHGPNTEAFF. The DNA of the CDR3 is TGTGCCAGCAGCCACCACGGTCCAAACACTGAAGCTTTCTTT. This chain connects TRBV27 to TRBJ1-1; D call uncertain. Germline assignment: CDR1 MNHEY and CDR2 SMNVEV (reference sequence). CDR3 length: 14 residues. V lost 6 bases and J lost 2, with 13 bases in between.

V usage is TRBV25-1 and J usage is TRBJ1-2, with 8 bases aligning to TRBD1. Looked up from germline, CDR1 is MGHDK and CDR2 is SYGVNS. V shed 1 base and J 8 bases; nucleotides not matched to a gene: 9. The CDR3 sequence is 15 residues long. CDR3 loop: CASSEWGDRGGGYTF. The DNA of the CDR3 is TGTGCCAGCAGTGAATGGGGAGACAGGGGAGGAGGCTACACCTTC.

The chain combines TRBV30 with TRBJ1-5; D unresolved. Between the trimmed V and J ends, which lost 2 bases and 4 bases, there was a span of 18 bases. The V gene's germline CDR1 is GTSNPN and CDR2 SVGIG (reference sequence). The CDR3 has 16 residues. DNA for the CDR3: TGTGCCTGGAGTCTGTCGTACCTACGTCGGAATCAGCCCCAGCATTTT. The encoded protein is CAWSLSYLRRNQPQHF.

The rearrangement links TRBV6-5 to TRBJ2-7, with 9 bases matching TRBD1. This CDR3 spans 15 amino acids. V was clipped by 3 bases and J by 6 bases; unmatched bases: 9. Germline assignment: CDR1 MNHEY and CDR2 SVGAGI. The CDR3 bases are TGTGCCAGCAGTTATACCGGGACAGGGAATGGCGAGCAGTACTTC. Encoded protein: CASSYTGTGNGEQYF.

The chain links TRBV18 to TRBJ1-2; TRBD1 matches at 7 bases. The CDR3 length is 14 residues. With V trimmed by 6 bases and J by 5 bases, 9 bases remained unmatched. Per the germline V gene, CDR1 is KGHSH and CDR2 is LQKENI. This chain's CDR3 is CASSSQGNPYGYTF. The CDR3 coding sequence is TGTGCCAGCTCGTCACAGGGGAATCCGTATGGCTACACCTTC.

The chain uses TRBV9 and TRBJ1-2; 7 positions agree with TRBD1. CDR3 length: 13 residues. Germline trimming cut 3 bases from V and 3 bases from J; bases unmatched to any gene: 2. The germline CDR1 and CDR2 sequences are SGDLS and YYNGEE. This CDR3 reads CASSGTGDYGYTF. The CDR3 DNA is TGTGCCAGCAGCGGCACAGGGGACTATGGCTACACCTTC. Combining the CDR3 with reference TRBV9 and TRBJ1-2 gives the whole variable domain DSGVTQTPKHLITATGQRVTLRCSPRSGDLSVYWYQQSLDQGLQFLIQYYNGEERAKGNILERFSAQQFPDLHSELNLSSLELGDSALYFCASSGTGDYGYTFGSGTRLTVV.

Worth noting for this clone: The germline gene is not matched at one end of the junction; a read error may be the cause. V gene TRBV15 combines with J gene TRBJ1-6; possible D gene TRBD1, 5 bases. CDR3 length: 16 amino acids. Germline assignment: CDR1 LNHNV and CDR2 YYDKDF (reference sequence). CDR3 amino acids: CATSRDMETGDSPLHF. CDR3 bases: TGTGCCACCAGTAGAGATATGGAAACGGGGGATTCACCCCTCCACTTT.

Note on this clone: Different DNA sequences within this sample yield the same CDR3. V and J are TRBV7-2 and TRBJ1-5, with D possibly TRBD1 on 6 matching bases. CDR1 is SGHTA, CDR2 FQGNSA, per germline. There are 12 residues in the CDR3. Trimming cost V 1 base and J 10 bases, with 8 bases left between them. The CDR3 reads CASSLVGQPQHF. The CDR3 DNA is TGTGCCAGCAGCTTAGTGGGACAACCCCAGCATTTT.

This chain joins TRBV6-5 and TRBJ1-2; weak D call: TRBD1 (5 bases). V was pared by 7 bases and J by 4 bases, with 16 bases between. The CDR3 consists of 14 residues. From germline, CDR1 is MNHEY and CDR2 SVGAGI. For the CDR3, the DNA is TGTGCCAGCAAAGGCGGGACCGTCACCTATGGCTACACCTTC. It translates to CASKGGTVTYGYTF.

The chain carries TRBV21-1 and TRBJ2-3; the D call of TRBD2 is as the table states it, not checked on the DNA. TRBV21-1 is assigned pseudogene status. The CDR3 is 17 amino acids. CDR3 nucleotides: TGTGCCAGCAGCAAAGTGGCTAGCGAACATTTAGTAGATACGCAGTATTTT. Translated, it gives CASSKVASEHLVDTQYF.

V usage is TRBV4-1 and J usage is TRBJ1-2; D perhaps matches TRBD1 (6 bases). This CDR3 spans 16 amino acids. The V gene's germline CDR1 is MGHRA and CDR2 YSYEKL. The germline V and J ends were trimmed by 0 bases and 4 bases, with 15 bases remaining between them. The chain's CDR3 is CASSQEQGRTPYGYTF. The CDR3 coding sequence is TGCGCCAGCAGCCAAGAACAGGGAAGGACACCCTATGGCTACACCTTC.

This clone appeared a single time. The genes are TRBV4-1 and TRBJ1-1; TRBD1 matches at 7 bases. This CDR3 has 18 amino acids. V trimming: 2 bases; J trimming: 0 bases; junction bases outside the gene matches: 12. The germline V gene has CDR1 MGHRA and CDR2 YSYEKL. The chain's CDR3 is CASSQIFPSGQLNTEAFF. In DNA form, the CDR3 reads TGCGCCAGCAGCCAAATCTTCCCTTCGGGACAGCTGAACACTGAAGCTTTCTTT.

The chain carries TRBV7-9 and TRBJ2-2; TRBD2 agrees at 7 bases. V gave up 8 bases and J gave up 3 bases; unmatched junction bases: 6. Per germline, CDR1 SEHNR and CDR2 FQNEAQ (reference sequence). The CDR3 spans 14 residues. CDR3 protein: CASLGGLYTGELFF. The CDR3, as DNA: TGTGCCAGCCTGGGGGGACTATACACCGGGGAGCTGTTTTTT.